The clone carrying this T cell receptor beta chain was counted once. Its antigen is not known. This entry is derived from a study of cytomegalovirus exposure and HLA in healthy donors. The PCR used 60 Vbeta and 13 Jbeta primers. As originally analysed: Later analysis identified roughly 82 million unique TCR beta chains, around 10 million shared. Clones were read by immunoSEQ multiplex PCR, and TCRdb kept only the in-frame ones, dropping some. D and trimming were read from the DNA, whereas the V and J calls and clone size are those reported in that table. The profile shows roughly 100,000 clones, roughly 79% of them singletons. Study findings and constraints: Compared with the roughly 700-donor mean, an Asian-associated ancestry cluster reportedly had fewer N-insertions, according to a later analysis. Common viral pathogens were later found to be apparently linked to several of the most significant clusters. TCR beta chains numbering 164 were designated cytomegalovirus-associated.

The CDR3 has 15 residues. Germline V gene lookup returns CDR1 SGDLS and CDR2 YYNGEE. The trim removed 4 bases at V and 0 bases at J, leaving 5 bases unmatched. This chain connects TRBV9 to TRBJ2-3; 7 bases are a match to TRBD1. The clonotype comes from a woman aged 40 to 55 in good health and CMV-seronegative. The material sequenced was PBMCs. The CDR3 here is CASSPAGGSTDTQYF. The CDR3 DNA is TGTGCCAGCAGCCCTGCAGGGGGAAGCACAGATACGCAGTATTTT.